This passage covers 14 T cell receptor beta chains from one sample sequenced in a study of CD8+ T cells in alopecia areata. Isolated RNA was reverse transcribed into cDNA used as the sequencing template. TCRdb's copy holds only in-frame clones and misses some; the assay was immunoSEQ multiplex PCR. The sample holds 150,000 to 200,000 clones, roughly 60% seen once. Treatment specified: oral pan-JAK inhibitor, 5-10 mg twice daily. The specimen comprised CD4+ T cells sorted from blood, sampled at week 24, from a patient treated with tofacitinib. The receptors originated from a human donor with alopecia areata.

The chain joins TRBV6-8 to TRBJ2-3; possibly TRBD1 for D (5 bases). CDR1 is MNHGY, CDR2 SAAAGT, per germline. CDR3 size: 12 residues. V was cut by 7 bases and J by 4 bases, with 9 bases left in between. CDR3 DNA: TGTGCCAGCACTGGGGCGGCAGATACGCAGTATTTT. Encoded protein: CASTGAADTQYF.

This clone turned up a few times. The V call is TRBV6-1, the J call TRBJ2-7, with TRBD1 as a possible D gene (6 bases). The V gene lost 2 bases and the J gene lost 5 bases, with 16 bases spanning the gap. CDR1 MNHNS and CDR2 SASEGT come from the germline V gene. The CDR3 runs 15 residues. CDR3 amino acids: CASSETTGRWDEQYF. The CDR3 DNA is TGTGCCAGCAGTGAAACGACAGGCCGTTGGGACGAGCAGTACTTC.

This clone was counted a single time. The V and J genes are TRBV5-6 and TRBJ2-3; 7 positions match TRBD2. Germline V CDR1 and CDR2: SGHDT, YYEEEE. With V trimmed by 4 bases and J by 0 bases, 14 bases remained unmatched. The CDR3 covers 18 residues. DNA for the CDR3: TGTGCCAGCAGCCGGTCGAGAAAGCGGGGAGCTAGCACAGATACGCAGTATTTT. It yields the protein CASSRSRKRGASTDTQYF. Supplemented by reference TRBV5-6 and TRBJ2-3, the full variable domain reads DAGVTQSPTHLIKTRGQQVTLRCSPKSGHDTVSWYQQALGQGPQFIFQYYEEEERQRGNFPDRFSGHQFPNYSSELNVNALLLGDSALYLCASSRSRKRGASTDTQYFGPGTRLTVL.

This rearrangement joins TRBV19 to TRBJ2-2; D is uncertain. This CDR3 has 15 residues. V was trimmed by 3 bases and J by 4 bases, leaving 12 bases between them. Germline V gene lookup returns CDR1 LNHDA and CDR2 SQIVND (reference sequence). The CDR3 loop is CASSIFFRGTGELFF. For the CDR3, the DNA is TGTGCCAGTAGTATCTTTTTTAGAGGCACCGGGGAGCTGTTTTTT.

The chain couples TRBV29-1 to TRBJ2-3; tentative D call: TRBD1 (6 bases). Trimming stripped 4 bases from V and 1 base from J, with 9 bases between. CDR1 is SQVTM and CDR2 is ANQGSEA in the germline V gene. This CDR3 comprises 13 residues. The CDR3 region is CSVARTGTDTQYF. Written as DNA, the CDR3 is TGCAGCGTTGCGAGGACAGGCACAGATACGCAGTATTTT.

This clone showed up just once. The chain joins TRBV6-5 to TRBJ1-5, with D possibly being TRBD1 (5 bases). The V gene's germline CDR1 is MNHEY and CDR2 SVGAGI. This CDR3 comprises 15 residues. V lost 7 bases, J lost 3 bases, and 16 bases lay in between. In DNA form, the CDR3 reads TGTGCCAGCAAAACGGGGGGAAGTATCAATCAGCCCCAGCATTTT. This translates into CASKTGGSINQPQHF.

V is TRBV29-1 and J is TRBJ1-2; no reliable D call. The germline CDR1 and CDR2 sequences are SQVTM and ANQGSEA. The CDR3 extends over 13 amino acids. V was clipped by 4 bases and J by 4 bases, with 13 bases between them. The CDR3: CSVGSGRGYGYTF. CDR3 coding DNA: TGCAGCGTTGGTTCCGGCAGAGGCTATGGCTACACCTTC.

This clone was detected a few times. V and J are TRBV5-4 and TRBJ2-1; TRBD1 matches 8 bases. Germline CDR1 and CDR2: SGHNT and YYREEE (reference sequence). The CDR3 consists of 13 residues. V lost 2 bases, J lost 8 bases, and 3 bases stayed unmatched. The CDR3 loop is CASSLQGGDEQFF. In DNA, the CDR3 is TGTGCCAGCAGCTTACAGGGGGGAGATGAGCAGTTCTTC.

The CDR3 DNA follows: TGTGCCACCAGTATGGCCAATAGCTACGAGCAGTACTTC. Translation gives CATSMANSYEQYF. J is TRBJ2-7 and V is TRBV15; D ambiguous. Germline V gives CDR1 LNHNV, CDR2 YYDKDF (reference sequence). The CDR3 has 13 residues. Trimming left V 6 bases short and J 3 bases short, with 12 bases between.

This clone turned up a few times. The gene calls are TRBV4-2 and TRBJ2-5; 12 positions agree with TRBD2. CDR3 length equals 18 residues. CDR1 LGHNA and CDR2 YNFKEQ come from the germline V gene. With V trimmed by 0 bases and J by 0 bases, 5 bases remained unmatched. The CDR3 loop is CASSQELAGGPDQETQYF. The CDR3 DNA is TGTGCCAGCAGCCAAGAACTAGCGGGGGGCCCGGACCAAGAGACCCAGTACTTC.

The chain is built from TRBV7-2 and TRBJ2-7; D might be TRBD2 (5 bases). Germline CDR1 and CDR2: SGHTA and FQGNSA. V was trimmed by 7 bases and J by 3 bases, leaving 16 bases between them. The CDR3 has 14 residues. The CDR3 spells CASTSVAGNYEQYF. CDR3 nucleotide sequence: TGTGCCAGCACCTCTGTGGCCGGGAACTACGAGCAGTACTTC.

This clone has only one observation. The chain joins TRBV19 to TRBJ1-1; D possibly corresponds to TRBD1 (6 bases). Deletions cut 3 bases from V and 1 base from J, with 6 bases between. From germline, CDR1 is LNHDA and CDR2 SQIVND (reference sequence). CDR3 length: 13 residues. The CDR3 region is CASSMGQNTEAFF. CDR3 in DNA: TGTGCCAGTAGTATGGGACAGAACACTGAAGCTTTCTTT.

This clone occurred a few times. This chain's CDR3 is CAWSPRAGELFF. CDR3 coding DNA: TGTGCCTGGAGTCCAAGGGCCGGGGAGCTGTTTTTT. The genes are TRBV30 and TRBJ2-2, with D unclear. The germline V gene has CDR1 GTSNPN and CDR2 SVGIG (reference sequence). The length of the CDR3 is 12 residues. The ends were cut back, 2 bases at V and 6 bases at J, with 7 bases in the middle.

This clone was recorded a few times. V and J are TRBV29-1 and TRBJ2-5; D may be TRBD1 or TRBD2 (5 bases each). This CDR3 has 12 amino acids. The V and J ends lost 7 bases and 5 bases respectively, with 14 bases between them. CDR1 is SQVTM, CDR2 ANQGSEA, per germline. The CDR3 sequence is CSAATGPETQYF. The CDR3 DNA follows: TGCAGCGCTGCTACGGGACCGGAGACCCAGTACTTC.